Listed here is a single TCR beta chain. Its matching antigen is unknown. Deep was the level at which the assay was run. Per the study methods: Filtering was not the same, since immunoSEQ gave junction-only sequences without quality scores. Method: immunoSEQ multiplex PCR; TCRdb's copy keeps in-frame clones and lacks some. V, J and clone size are taken as reported in that table, and D and trimming were inferred from the DNA itself. The table records 2,500,000 or so clones, approximately 93% of them present only once. V was clipped by 7 bases and J by 3 bases; unmatched bases: 6. Looked up from germline, CDR1 is SGDLS and CDR2 is YYNGEE. The CDR3 runs 14 residues. The data were obtained in a study of shared clonotypes between healthy human individuals. Overall study results and limits: A handful of donors had 4% to 5% of their naive CD4 clonotypes in common.

The receptor's source is a man younger than 35 in good health. Some clones in this sample may be carry-over from other donors' samples. Sequences were obtained from naive CD4+ T cells from PBMCs. Subset: CD45RA+ positively selected. V gene TRBV9 combines with J gene TRBJ2-3, with 9 positions matching TRBD1. The CDR3 nucleotides read TGTGCCAGCGGAAGGGACAGGGAGACAGATACGCAGTATTTT. Translating it yields CASGRDRETDTQYF. The entire variable domain, with the rest obtained from reference TRBV9 and TRBJ2-3, is as follows: DSGVTQTPKHLITATGQRVTLRCSPRSGDLSVYWYQQSLDQGLQFLIQYYNGEERAKGNILERFSAQQFPDLHSELNLSSLELGDSALYFCASGRDRETDTQYFGPGTRLTVL.